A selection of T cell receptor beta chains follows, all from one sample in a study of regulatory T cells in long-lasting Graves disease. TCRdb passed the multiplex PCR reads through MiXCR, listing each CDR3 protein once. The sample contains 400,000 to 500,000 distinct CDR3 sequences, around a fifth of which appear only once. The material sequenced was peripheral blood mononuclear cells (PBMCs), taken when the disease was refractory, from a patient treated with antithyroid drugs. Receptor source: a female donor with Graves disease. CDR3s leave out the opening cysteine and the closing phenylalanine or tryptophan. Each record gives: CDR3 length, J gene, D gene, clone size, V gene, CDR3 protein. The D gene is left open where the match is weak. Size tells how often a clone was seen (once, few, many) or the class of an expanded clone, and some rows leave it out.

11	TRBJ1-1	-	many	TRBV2	ASKSGSNTEAF
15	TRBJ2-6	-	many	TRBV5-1	ASSLGLGYSGANVLT
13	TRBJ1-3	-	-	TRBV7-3	ASSLDRASGNTIY
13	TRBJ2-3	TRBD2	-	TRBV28	ASSPPDAGGLSQY
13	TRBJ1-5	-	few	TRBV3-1	ASSQDLGRNQPQH
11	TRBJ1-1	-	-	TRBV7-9	ASSRLGDTEAF
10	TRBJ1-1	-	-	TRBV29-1	SVEGLRAEAF
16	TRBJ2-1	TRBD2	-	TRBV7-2	ASSFRLGGRPSYNEQF
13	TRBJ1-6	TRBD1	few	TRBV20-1	SAWDRGSYNSPLH
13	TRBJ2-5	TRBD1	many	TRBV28	ASRPDRGGGETQY
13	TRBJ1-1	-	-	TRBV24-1	ATSDWSSLSGRMF
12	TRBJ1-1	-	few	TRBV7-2	ASSFVVLNTEAF
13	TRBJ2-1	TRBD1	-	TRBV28	ASSLPGQGMNEQF
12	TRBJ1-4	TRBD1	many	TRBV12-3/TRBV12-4	ASSLQRAGGKLF
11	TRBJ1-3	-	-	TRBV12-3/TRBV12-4	ASSPARGYTIY
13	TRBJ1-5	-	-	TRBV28	ASSLAGPGGQPQH
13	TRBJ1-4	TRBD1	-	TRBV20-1	SANDRGLVGEKLF
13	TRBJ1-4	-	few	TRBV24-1	ATSDPNRRDEKLF
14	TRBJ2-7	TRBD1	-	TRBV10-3	AISPDFGQARSEQY
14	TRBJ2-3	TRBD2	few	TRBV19	ASSLGLAASTDTQY
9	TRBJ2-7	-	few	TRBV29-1	SVGSAYEQY
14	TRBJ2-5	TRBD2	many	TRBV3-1	ASSQGVSGGRETQY
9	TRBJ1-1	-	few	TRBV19	ASSMSLEAF
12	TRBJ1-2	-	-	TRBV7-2	ASSQQDRHYGYT
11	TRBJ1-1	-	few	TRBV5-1	ASSFSSGTEAF
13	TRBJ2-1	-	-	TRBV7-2	ASSSPGPSGNEQF
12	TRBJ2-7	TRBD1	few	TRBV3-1	ASSGRDRAGEQY
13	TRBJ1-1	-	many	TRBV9	ASSGGALHNTEAF
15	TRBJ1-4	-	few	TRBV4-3	ANSQDGASSTNEKLF
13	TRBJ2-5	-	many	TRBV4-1	ASSQGPTNAETQY
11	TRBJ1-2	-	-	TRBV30	AWSARRVKGYT
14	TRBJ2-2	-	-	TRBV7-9	ASSLLQGESTGELF
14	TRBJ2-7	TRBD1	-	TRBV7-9	ASSFRRQGGGYEQY
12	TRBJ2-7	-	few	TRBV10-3	AISVGQSVYEQY
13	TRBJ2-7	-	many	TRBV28	ASSLSGVGAYEQY
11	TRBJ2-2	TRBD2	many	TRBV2	ASRRGVTGELF
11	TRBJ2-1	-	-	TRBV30	AWSAAGWNEQF
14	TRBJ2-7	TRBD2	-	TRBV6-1	ASSPQTSGSFYEQY
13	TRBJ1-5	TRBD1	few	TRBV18	ASSPSLEGASTQH
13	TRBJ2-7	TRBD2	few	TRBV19	ASSIGLAGAGEQY
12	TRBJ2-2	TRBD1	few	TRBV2	ASSMDRAGGELF
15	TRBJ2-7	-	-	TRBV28	ASSLYSDRHDTYEQY
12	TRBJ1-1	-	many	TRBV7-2	ASSSLVGGAEAF
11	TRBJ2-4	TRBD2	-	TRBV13	ASSFGTTNIQY
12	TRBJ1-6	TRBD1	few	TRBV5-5	ASSPSTGDSPLH
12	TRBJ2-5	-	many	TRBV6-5	ASSYGVVQETQY
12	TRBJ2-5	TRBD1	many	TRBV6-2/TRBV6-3	ASSPPRDRETQY
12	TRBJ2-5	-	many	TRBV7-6	ASSSQSESETQY
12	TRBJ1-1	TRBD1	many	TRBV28	ASSFGQGVGEAF
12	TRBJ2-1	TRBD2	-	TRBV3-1	ASSHDSGRAEQF
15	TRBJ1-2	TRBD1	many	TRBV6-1	ASSNQDRRTANYGYT
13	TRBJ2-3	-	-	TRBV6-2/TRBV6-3	ASSPDFIRPDTQY
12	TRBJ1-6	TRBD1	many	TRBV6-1	ASSVDREASPLH
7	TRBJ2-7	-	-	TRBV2	ATRYEQY
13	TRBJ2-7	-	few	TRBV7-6	ASSLVIRDPYEQY
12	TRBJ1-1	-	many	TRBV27	ASSLSPLNTEAF
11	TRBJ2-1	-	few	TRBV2	ASSVSGINEQF